These T cell receptor beta chains were read from a single sample in a study of radiation and T cells in renal cell carcinoma. Produced via immunoSEQ multiplex PCR; TCRdb's table is partial and in-frame only. The table records some 120,000 clones, around 80% of them present only once. This specimen was blood, taken from a patient whose treatment included radiotherapy and nephrectomy. All receptors come from a woman aged 55-75 years with renal cell carcinoma. The CDR3 runs from the conserved cysteine through the conserved F or W. Clone size is shown for a subset of rows, as once, few, many or a class of expanded clone.

size | V | CDR3
once | TRBV10-3 | CAISESADTQYF
NA | TRBV10-3 | CAISESAGGPYEQYF
few | TRBV7-9 | CASSKWGAGEQPQHF
NA | TRBV7-9 | CASSLARENSPLHF
NA | TRBV19 | CATSTANTEAFF
NA | TRBV7-2 | CASSSRPGSDTQYF
NA | TRBV19 | CASSAGHRGASYNEQFF
once | TRBV5-1 | CASSTQGTDTQYF
NA | TRBV5-4 | CASTDDRVKNTIYF
NA | TRBV6-5 | CASRGGSYNEQFF
NA | TRBV18 | CASSPDLGEKLFF
few | TRBV7-3 | CASSFGGPETQYF
NA | TRBV18 | CASSHTGTSGRGEQFF
NA | TRBV19 | CASCDRGHAFATNEKLFF
NA | TRBV19 | CASSIDLAGILNEQFF
NA | TRBV13 | CASSEGAKANEKLFF
NA | TRBV5-4 | CASSLLGIGNTGELFF
once | TRBV30 | CAWSGQISNQPQHF
once | TRBV19 | CASGMGGWGAGKLSYNEQFF
NA | TRBV7-9 | CASSPRGGRYNEQFF
NA | TRBV16 | CASSMGTEGTDTQYF
NA | TRBV2 | CASSDQGYNEQFF
NA | TRBV7-2 | CASSLLAGASYEQYF
NA | TRBV19 | CASSMERGVGGYTF
NA | TRBV6-5 | CASSADRGSYEQYF
NA | TRBV13 | CASSLPVTGVFGNEQFF
NA | TRBV4-1 | CASSQEPPGGPLNEQFF
NA | TRBV5-6 | CASHAENYGYTF
NA | TRBV4-1 | CASSQADSREKLFF
NA | TRBV7-9 | CASSRSGSPANEKLFF
NA | TRBV5-4 | CASSLEGVNTEAFF
NA | TRBV14 | CASSQEGLPGRDTQYF
NA | TRBV18 | CASSPAGMNTEAFF
NA | TRBV4-2 | CASSQEGLAGTGANVLTF
NA | TRBV7-9 | CASSLASAGYNYGYTF
NA | TRBV7-2 | CASSLQGASEAFF